The 20 T cell receptor beta chains reported below all come from one sample, sequenced in a study of regulatory T cells in long-lasting Graves disease. Libraries of TCR beta came from iRepertoire HTBI primers plus Arm-PCR of CDR3 regions. TCRdb itself ran the multiplex PCR reads through MiXCR, one entry per CDR3 protein. The sample holds hundreds of thousands of distinct CDR3 sequences, approximately 15% seen once. As to time point: newly diagnosed GD, antithyroid drugs for less than 3 months. Generation of the TCR library employed RNA extracted from PBMCs. This sample also appeared in a second study, on T cells in Graves' hyperthyroidism and ophthalmopathy.

The specimen was peripheral blood mononuclear cells (PBMCs), collected at new diagnosis, from a patient treated with antithyroid drugs. All receptors come from a woman aged 25 to 45 with Graves disease.

The DNA for the CDR3 is TGTGCCAGCAGTTGGGAGACAGGGAGCACTGAAGCTTTCTTT. As protein: CASSWETGSTEAFF. This chain connects TRBV6-2 or TRBV6-3 to TRBJ1-1, with 7 bases that match TRBD1. Germline V CDR1 and CDR2: MNHEY, SVGEGT. The CDR3 has 14 residues. The V and J ends lost 4 bases and 4 bases, in that order; junction bases with no gene match: 6.

As concerns this clonotype: One base away lies a much larger clone, so this may be a sequencing read error. The chain employs TRBV20-1 and TRBJ1-1; 7 bases match TRBD1. Germline V gene lookup returns CDR1 DFQATT and CDR2 SNEGSKA (reference sequence). The CDR3 totals 15 residues. CDR3 loop: CSARREGALNTETFF. The CDR3 nucleotides are TGCAGTGCTAGGAGGGAGGGGGCCCTAAACACTGAAACTTTCTTT.

This rearrangement joins TRBV19 to TRBJ2-3; the D gene could be TRBD1 or TRBD2 (6 bases each). Germline V gene sequence: CDR1 LNHDA, CDR2 SQIVND (reference sequence). V lost 4 bases and J 0 bases, leaving 14 bases between the germline ends. The CDR3 runs to 16 residues. CDR3 region: CASSRGAGRSTDTQYF. The CDR3 nucleotides read TGTGCCAGTAGTAGGGGGGCGGGCCGGAGCACAGATACGCAGTATTTT.

This clonotype occurred many times. The chain has TRBV11-1 and TRBJ2-5; the D gene is possibly TRBD1 (5 bases). The CDR3 is 14 amino acids. Germline-derived CDR1 and CDR2 are SGHAT and FQDESV (reference sequence). The V end lost 5 bases, the J end lost 4 bases, and 14 bases lay between the germline ends. CDR3 sequence: CASSRPQGGETQYF. The CDR3 nucleotides are TGTGCCAGCAGCAGACCCCAGGGTGGAGAGACCCAGTACTTC. Supplemented by reference TRBV11-1 and TRBJ2-5, the full variable domain reads EAEVAQSPRYKITEKSQAVAFWCDPISGHATLYWYRQILGQGPELLVQFQDESVVDDSQLPKDRFSAERLKGVDSTLKIQPAELGDSAMYLCASSRPQGGETQYFGPGTRLLVL.

This clonotype has more than one count but fewer than ten. The rearrangement uses TRBV7-2 and TRBJ2-6; 10 bases map to TRBD2. Germline V gives CDR1 SGHTA, CDR2 FQGNSA. CDR3 length: 18 residues. J was trimmed by 0 bases and V by 4 bases; bases with no gene match: 6. CDR3 bases: TGTGCCAGCAGCTCCGTAGCGGGGGGATCCTCTGGGGCCAACGTCCTGACTTTC. Residues: CASSSVAGGSSGANVLTF.

V and J are TRBV6-2 or TRBV6-3 and TRBJ2-7, with D maybe TRBD2 (6 bases). The CDR3 is 15 amino acids. Germline lookup yields CDR1 MNHEY and CDR2 SVGEGT. Deletions cut 6 bases from V and 2 bases from J, with 17 bases between. The chain's CDR3 is CASRTGLLGAYEQYF. The CDR3 nucleotides read TGTGCCAGCAGAACGGGACTCCTGGGGGCCTACGAGCAGTACTTC.

This clonotype showed up many times. The chain combines TRBV6-1 with TRBJ1-4, with D unclear. Trimming stripped 6 bases from V and 10 bases from J, with 9 bases between. Germline lookup yields CDR1 MNHNS and CDR2 SASEGT. The CDR3 loop spans 11 amino acids. CDR3 coding DNA: TGTGCCAGCAGGGCCGAAGGAAAACTGTTTTTT. This translates into CASRAEGKLFF.

This clonotype was detected many times. The chain uses TRBV14 and TRBJ2-7, with D possibly called TRBD1 or TRBD2 (5 bases each). This CDR3 spans 12 amino acids. CDR1 and CDR2 (germline): SGHDN, FVKESK. V lost 4 bases and J 5 bases, leaving 9 bases between the germline ends. The CDR3 protein is CASSRGVHEQYF. The DNA for the CDR3 is TGTGCCAGCAGCCGAGGGGTCCACGAGCAGTACTTC. The full variable domain, with the rest looked up from reference TRBV14 and TRBJ2-7, is EAGVTQFPSHSVIEKGQTVTLRCDPISGHDNLYWYRRVMGKEIKFLLHFVKESKQDESGMPNNRFLAERTGGTYSTLKVQPAELEDSGVYFCASSRGVHEQYFGPGTRLTVT.

This clonotype was counted between two and nine times. This chain joins TRBV5-1 and TRBJ1-6; 7 bases match TRBD1. Germline CDR1 and CDR2: SGHRS and YFSETQ. Unmatched junction bases numbered 5, after V lost 1 base and J lost 7 bases. CDR3 length equals 15 residues. CDR3 amino acids: CASSLTGAQNSPLHF. For the CDR3, the DNA is TGCGCCAGCAGCTTGACAGGGGCGCAAAATTCACCCCTCCACTTT.

The rearrangement joins TRBV2 to TRBJ1-3; perhaps TRBD1 as D (5 bases). Germline V gives CDR1 SNHLY, CDR2 FYNNEI. V dropped 7 bases and J dropped 3 bases, with 13 bases sitting between them. This CDR3 contains 14 residues. The CDR3 reads CASTQGSDGNTIYF. The CDR3 DNA reads as TGTGCCAGCACCCAGGGTTCGGATGGAAACACCATATATTTT. Supplemented by reference TRBV2 and TRBJ1-3, the full variable domain reads EPEVTQTPSHQVTQMGQEVILRCVPISNHLYFYWYRQILGQKVEFLVSFYNNEISEKSEIFDDQFSVERPDGSNFTLKIRSTKLEDSAMYFCASTQGSDGNTIYFGEGSWLTVV.

This clonotype was seen many times. The chain combines TRBV20-1 with TRBJ2-1; 10 bases line up with TRBD1. CDR3 length: 14 amino acids. Germline V gene data show CDR1 as DFQATT and CDR2 as SNEGSKA (reference sequence). V was pared by 5 bases and J by 7 bases, with 8 bases of the junction left unmatched. The CDR3 bases are TGCAGTGCTCAAGGGGGGACAGGGGTGAATGAGCAGTTCTTC. Translation: CSAQGGTGVNEQFF.

This clonotype was picked up many times. The chain combines TRBV12-3 or TRBV12-4 with TRBJ1-3; D call uncertain. V shed 6 bases and J shed 0 bases, with 15 bases lying between them. The CDR3 has 16 residues. CDR3 sequence reads: CASRARIPSSGNTIYF. CDR3 DNA: TGTGCCAGCAGGGCACGAATTCCGAGCTCTGGAAACACCATATATTTT.

This clonotype was counted ten times or more. The chain recombines TRBV28 with TRBJ2-1, with 11 positions matching TRBD1. The germline V gene has CDR1 MDHEN and CDR2 SYDVKM. CDR3 size: 14 residues. V gave up 8 bases and J gave up 7 bases; unmatched junction bases: 7. DNA for the CDR3: TGTGCCAGCTTCAAGGACAGGGGGCTGAATGAGCAGTTCTTC. It translates to CASFKDRGLNEQFF.

This clonotype appeared many times. The chain uses TRBV7-9 and TRBJ1-5; 8 nucleotides match TRBD1. Germline CDR1 and CDR2: SEHNR and FQNEAQ (reference sequence). CDR3 length: 15 amino acids. J was trimmed by 6 bases and V by 5 bases; bases with no gene match: 9. This CDR3 reads CASSKDRGVGQPQHF. CDR3 in DNA: TGTGCCAGCAGCAAAGACAGGGGAGTGGGTCAGCCCCAGCATTTT.

This clonotype has at least ten counts. This chain links TRBV28 with TRBJ1-2; D gene ambiguous. V lost 3 bases and J lost 1, with 6 bases in between. The CDR3 is 13 residues long. Germline CDR1 MDHEN, CDR2 SYDVKM. The CDR3 DNA reads TGTGCCAGCAGTTTTGGGGTTAACTATGGCTACACCTTC. It specifies CASSFGVNYGYTF.

The chain joins TRBV3-1 to TRBJ2-7, with TRBD2 matching over 14 bases. Germline V gives CDR1 LGHDT, CDR2 YNNKEL (reference sequence). V shed 5 bases and J 12 bases; nucleotides not matched to a gene: 9. The CDR3 is 14 amino acids. CDR3 sequence reads: CASSKPGLAGELYF. CDR3 nucleotide sequence: TGTGCCAGCAGCAAACCGGGACTAGCGGGAGAACTGTACTTC.

This clonotype has only a few counts. This chain links TRBV6-1 with TRBJ2-3; the match to TRBD1 covers 12 bases. CDR3 length: 17 residues. Per germline, CDR1 MNHNS and CDR2 SASEGT. V lost 3 bases to trimming and J lost 1 base; unmatched junction nucleotides: 5. The DNA for the CDR3 is TGTGCCAGCAGTGACCGGGACAGGGGGCTTGGCACAGATACGCAGTATTTT. This gives the protein CASSDRDRGLGTDTQYF.

V and J are TRBV28 and TRBJ2-2; 8 bases agree with TRBD1. The CDR3 is 16 residues long. CDR1 is MDHEN and CDR2 is SYDVKM in the germline V gene. V lost 3 bases and J lost 7; bases outside the gene matches: 10. The DNA of the CDR3 is TGTGCCAGCAGTTTGTATGGGACAGGAGGCGGCGGGGAGCTGTTTTTT. It is translated as CASSLYGTGGGGELFF.

In this sample, this clonotype turned up a few times. The rearrangement joins TRBV5-1 to TRBJ1-2, with D possibly TRBD1 on 6 matching bases. V was cut by 4 bases and J by 8 bases, with 18 bases left in between. The V gene's germline CDR1 is SGHRS and CDR2 YFSETQ. CDR3 size: 14 residues. DNA of the CDR3: TGCGCCAGCAGCCAGGATCAGGGGCTGGGCGGCTACACCTTC. Its protein product is CASSQDQGLGGYTF.

The sample holds many counts of this clonotype. Germline and junction disagree at one end, which may indicate a read error. The V gene is TRBV5-1, the J gene TRBJ2-3; 11 positions agree with TRBD2. Germline CDR1 is SGHRS and CDR2 is YFSETQ. The CDR3 runs to 16 residues. The CDR3 DNA is TGTGCCAGCAGTTCCGGACTAGCGGGCTTCACAGATACGCAGTATTTT. Amino acids: CASSSGLAGFTDTQYF.